Listed below are T cell receptor beta chains from one sample, sequenced in a study of cytomegalovirus exposure and HLA in healthy donors. The repertoire was sequenced with immunoSEQ multiplex PCR; TCRdb's copy has only in-frame clones and lacks some. The top ten clones hold approximately 2.3% of a sample with more than 110,000 clones, around 77% of them seen once. The source material was PBMCs. Receptors originate from a young man in good health and CMV-seronegative. CDR3s include the opening cysteine and the closing phenylalanine or tryptophan. Each record gives: V gene, J gene, D gene, CDR3 DNA, CDR3 protein. A D gene is named only where the DNA matches it firmly.

>TRBV19|TRBJ2-2|-
TGTGCCAGCGAACCGGGACAAGCACATACCGGGGAGCTGTTTTTT
CASEPGQAHTGELFF
>TRBV29-1|TRBJ1-2|TRBD1
TGCAGCGTTGATGGGGACAGGGGGCGTACGGGGGGCTACACCTTC
CSVDGDRGRTGGYTF
>TRBV5-4|TRBJ2-2|TRBD2
TGTGCCAGCAGCTTGCTGGCTAGCGGGGGCACCGGGGAGCTGTTTTTT
CASSLLASGGTGELFF
>TRBV18|TRBJ2-1|-
TGTGCCAGCTCACCACCCCGGAGCTCCTACAATGAGCAGTTCTTC
CASSPPRSSYNEQFF
>TRBV28|TRBJ2-7|TRBD1
TGTGCCAGCAGGCCCCAGACAGGGGGCTCCTACGAGCAGTACTTC
CASRPQTGGSYEQYF
>TRBV7-9|TRBJ1-4|-
TGTTCCAGCAGCTGGGGGGGTGAAAAACTGTTTTTT
CSSSWGGEKLFF
>TRBV5-1|TRBJ2-1|-
TGCGCCAGCAGCTCCCGTGAGACGCCGGGTGAGCAGTTCTTC
CASSSRETPGEQFF
>TRBV6-6|TRBJ1-1|-
TGTGCCGTGACACAGGACAGCTTGAACACTGAAGCTTTCTTT
CAVTQDSLNTEAFF
>TRBV28|TRBJ1-2|-
TGTGCCAGCAGTTTAGGAGGGAACACGTATGGCTACACCTTC
CASSLGGNTYGYTF
>TRBV5-1|TRBJ2-3|-
TGCGCCAGCAGCTTGGCCGGGGGGCCAGATACGCAGTATTTT
CASSLAGGPDTQYF
>TRBV6-5|TRBJ1-2|TRBD1
TGTGCCAGCAGTAAAAACCGGGACAGCTATGGCTACACCTTC
CASSKNRDSYGYTF
>TRBV4-2|TRBJ2-2|TRBD2
TGTGCCAGCAGCCCCCGGGGACTAGCAGGCACCGGGGAGCTGTTTTTT
CASSPRGLAGTGELFF
>TRBV18|TRBJ2-3|-
TGTGCCAGCTCGCTCGGACAACTGAGCACAGATACGCAGTATTTT
CASSLGQLSTDTQYF
>TRBV28|TRBJ1-5|TRBD1
TGTGCCAGCAGTTTCGGGGACAGGGTCAATCAGCCCCAGCATTTT
CASSFGDRVNQPQHF
>TRBV28|TRBJ2-7|-
TGTGCCAGCAGTTCTTCAGGGCAGTACTTC
CASSSSGQYF
>TRBV29-1|TRBJ2-2|-
TGCAGCGCTAGGTGGAGTGGGGAGCTGTTTTTT
CSARWSGELFF
>TRBV2|TRBJ2-1|TRBD2
TGTGCCAGCAGTGGTCTCCCACCAATAGCGGGGGCCCTGAATGAGCAGTTCTTC
CASSGLPPIAGALNEQFF
>TRBV5-8|TRBJ1-4|-
TGTGCCAGCAGGTGGAGGGGAGCAACTAATGAAAAACTGTTTTTT
CASRWRGATNEKLFF
>TRBV7-6|TRBJ2-1|TRBD2
TGTGCCAGCAGCTTAGTATTAGCGGGAGGAGGTAATGAGCAGTTCTTC
CASSLVLAGGGNEQFF